The 24 T cell receptor beta chains below all came from one sample that was sequenced in a study of spatial heterogeneity in lung cancer. TCRdb re-analysed the 5' RACE reads in MiXCR, keeping a single row per CDR3 protein. This table has 110,000 or so distinct CDR3 sequences, 11% appearing once. The time point was: blood at routine non-recurrence follow-up after resection. This specimen consisted of PBMCs, obtained at follow-up. The receptors originated from a female donor with early-stage non-small cell lung cancer.

The chain carries TRBV20-1 and TRBJ2-4, with D unclear. CDR3 size: 15 residues. Trimming shortened V by 3 bases and J by 0 bases, and 12 bases separated the two germline ends. Germline V gives CDR1 DFQATT, CDR2 SNEGSKA (reference sequence). This CDR3 reads CSASPDHSAKNIQYF. For the CDR3, the DNA is TGCAGTGCTAGTCCCGATCACTCAGCCAAAAACATTCAGTACTTC.

This clonotype was picked up a small number of times. This chain uses TRBV20-1 with TRBJ1-2, with unresolved D. This CDR3 contains 15 residues. Germline assignment: CDR1 DFQATT and CDR2 SNEGSKA (reference sequence). Trimming removed 6 bases at V and 4 bases at J, with 21 bases between. CDR3 residues: CSAPDQANPLYGYTF. CDR3 bases: TGCAGTGCGCCAGATCAGGCTAACCCTCTCTATGGCTACACCTTC.

At least ten counts were recorded for this clonotype. The chain is built from TRBV28 and TRBJ1-5; D possibly corresponds to TRBD1 (6 bases). The CDR3 covers 16 residues. The V gene lost 5 bases and the J gene lost 2 bases, with 16 bases spanning the gap. CDR1 MDHEN and CDR2 SYDVKM come from the germline V gene. CDR3 coding DNA: TGTGCCAGCAGTCCCGTCAGGGGTCGGGGCAATCAGCCCCAGCATTTT. Translating it yields CASSPVRGRGNQPQHF.

This clonotype was counted between two and nine times. J is TRBJ2-3 and V is TRBV4-3; TRBD2 might be the D (6 bases). Germline lookup yields CDR1 LGHNA and CDR2 YSLEER. CDR3 size: 14 residues. Trimming cost V 1 base and J 4 bases, with 9 bases left between them. CDR3 in amino acids: CASSQGLGPDTQYF. The DNA of the CDR3 is TGCGCCAGCAGCCAAGGACTAGGTCCAGATACGCAGTATTTT.

The chain carries TRBV29-1 and TRBJ1-1, with 7 bases lining up with TRBD1. The length of the CDR3 is 15 residues. V shed 8 bases and J 2 bases; nucleotides not matched to a gene: 14. CDR1 SQVTM and CDR2 ANQGSEA come from the germline V gene. The CDR3 DNA sequence: TGCAGCACCAGACAGGGAGGGACCCCCAACACTGAAGCTTTCTTT. Amino acids: CSTRQGGTPNTEAFF.

V gene TRBV25-1 combines with J gene TRBJ1-4; possibly TRBD1 for D (5 bases). The CDR3 has 14 amino acids. Germline V lookup: CDR1 MGHDK, CDR2 SYGVNS. The ends were cut back, 0 bases at V and 3 bases at J, with 5 bases in the middle. The CDR3 DNA reads TGTGCCAGCAGTGAATACAGGGCTAATGAAAAACTGTTTTTT. Translating it yields CASSEYRANEKLFF.

This clonotype was seen a few times. This chain connects TRBV7-2 to TRBJ2-3, with 10 positions matching TRBD2. Germline assignment: CDR1 SGHTA and CDR2 FQGNSA. V shed 5 bases, J shed 10 bases, and the junction held 9 bases outside the gene matches. CDR3 length equals 14 residues. CDR3 residues: CASSLGLARESQYF. The CDR3 region has the DNA TGTGCCAGCAGCCTGGGACTAGCGCGCGAATCGCAGTATTTT. Full variable domain (rest looked up from reference TRBV7-2 and TRBJ2-3): GAGVSQSPSNKVTEKGKDVELRCDPISGHTALYWYRQSLGQGLEFLIYFQGNSAPDKSGLPSDRFSAERTGGSVSTLTIQRTQQEDSAVYLCASSLGLARESQYFGPGTRLTVL.

This clonotype was counted at least ten times. J is TRBJ2-3 and V is TRBV29-1, with D uncertain. The CDR3 contains 14 residues. CDR1 SQVTM and CDR2 ANQGSEA come from the germline V gene. V was trimmed by 6 bases and J by 1 base, leaving 14 bases between them. CDR3 DNA: TGCAGCGTGTCTAAGGGTCGGGGCACAGATACGCAGTATTTT. This codes for CSVSKGRGTDTQYF.

V is TRBV6-5 and J is TRBJ2-7; D may match TRBD1 or TRBD2 (5 bases each). The CDR3 length is 13 residues. CDR1 and CDR2 (germline): MNHEY, SVGAGI. V was cut by 8 bases and J by 4 bases, with 15 bases left in between. The CDR3 DNA is TGTGCCAGCTCCTGGGACGGAGCGTACGAGCAGTACTTC. It is translated as CASSWDGAYEQYF.

Turning to this clonotype: A read error may produce the germline difference seen at one junction end. CDR3 residues: CASSFPGRLRDTGELFF. The CDR3 DNA reads TGTGCTAGCAGCTTCCCGGGACGCCTAAGGGACACCGGGGAGCTGTTTTTT. The rearrangement uses TRBV7-7 and TRBJ2-2, with D possibly being TRBD1 or TRBD2 (5 bases each). Germline CDR1 reads SSHAT; CDR2 reads FNYEAQ (reference sequence). The CDR3 runs to 17 residues.

This clonotype was picked up many times. The V and J genes are TRBV29-1 and TRBJ2-7, with 9 positions matching TRBD1. There are 12 residues in the CDR3. CDR1 SQVTM and CDR2 ANQGSEA come from the germline V gene. V trimming: 6 bases; J trimming: 1 base; junction bases outside the gene matches: 1. For the CDR3, the DNA is TGCAGCGTAGGGACAGGGTCCTACGAGCAGTACTTC. It is translated as CSVGTGSYEQYF.

This clonotype was seen only a few times. The rearrangement uses TRBV28 and TRBJ2-7; tentative D call: TRBD1 (5 bases). Per germline, CDR1 MDHEN and CDR2 SYDVKM. CDR3 length: 13 residues. V dropped 5 bases and J dropped 2 bases, with 10 bases sitting between them. CDR3 sequence (DNA): TGTGCCAGCAGTCCCGGACAAACCTACGAGCAGTACTTC. It is translated as CASSPGQTYEQYF.

This clonotype was seen a handful of times. The chain carries TRBV25-1 and TRBJ2-7; the D is unclear. This CDR3 contains 14 residues. The germline V gene encodes CDR1 MGHDK and CDR2 SYGVNS. Trimming left V 3 bases short and J 0 bases short, with 9 bases between. The CDR3 here is CASSDVWSSYEQYF. The CDR3 DNA reads as TGTGCCAGCAGTGACGTGTGGAGCTCCTACGAGCAGTACTTC.

This clonotype was counted many times. V gene TRBV28 combines with J gene TRBJ2-6, with unresolved D. The CDR3 is 19 amino acids. Germline values: CDR1 MDHEN, CDR2 SYDVKM. V was pared by 3 bases and J by 0 bases, with 18 bases between. The CDR3 sequence is CASSFVFRHQSSGANVLTF. The CDR3, as DNA: TGTGCCAGCAGTTTTGTTTTTCGCCACCAGAGCTCTGGGGCCAACGTCCTGACTTTC.

The V gene is TRBV7-7, the J gene TRBJ2-1; tentative D call: TRBD2 (5 bases). CDR3 length: 18 residues. CDR1 is SSHAT, CDR2 FNYEAQ, per germline (reference sequence). Deletions cut 5 bases from V and 1 base from J, with 21 bases between. As DNA, the CDR3 is TGTGCCAGCAGCCCCTCCTTTGGGCGGGTAAAGTCCTACAATGAGCAGTTCTTC. Its translation is CASSPSFGRVKSYNEQFF.

This clonotype was counted between two and nine times. This chain uses TRBV5-1 with TRBJ1-3; 7 bases line up with TRBD1. The V segment lost 4 bases and the J segment 2 bases; nucleotides outside the gene matches: 6. This CDR3 has 15 amino acids. Germline CDR1 reads SGHRS; CDR2 reads YFSETQ. CDR3 in amino acids: CASSVQTGPGNTIYF. The CDR3 nucleotides read TGCGCCAGCAGCGTACAGACAGGGCCTGGAAACACCATATATTTT.

The rearrangement joins TRBV5-1 to TRBJ1-2; TRBD1 matches 7 bases. CDR1 SGHRS and CDR2 YFSETQ come from the germline V gene. This CDR3 contains 14 residues. V was clipped by 4 bases and J by 6 bases; unmatched bases: 9. The CDR3 DNA reads TGCGCCAGCAGCCGGGACAGATCCCCTAATGGCTACACCTTC. This codes for CASSRDRSPNGYTF.

The chain has TRBV7-2 and TRBJ2-2; TRBD2 matches 7 bases. Germline CDR1 SGHTA, CDR2 FQGNSA. J was trimmed by 3 bases and V by 9 bases; bases with no gene match: 13. The CDR3 has 16 amino acids. The CDR3 DNA is TGTGCCAGTCGAACCCCGGGACTACGGGACACCGGGGAGCTGTTTTTT. This sequence encodes CASRTPGLRDTGELFF.

The rearrangement joins TRBV7-9 to TRBJ2-1, with 7 nucleotides matching TRBD2. Trimming cost V 5 bases and J 6 bases; bases outside gene matches: 10. Germline CDR1 and CDR2: SEHNR and FQNEAQ (reference sequence). This CDR3 spans 15 amino acids. The CDR3 region has the DNA TGTGCCAGCAGCGCGTCCGGGACTAAAGTCAATGAGCAGTTCTTC. It codes for CASSASGTKVNEQFF.

V and J are TRBV12-3 or TRBV12-4 and TRBJ1-2; D gene unclear. There are 14 residues in the CDR3. V lost 6 bases and J 3 bases, leaving 14 bases between the germline ends. CDR3 sequence: CASSQTTLHYGYTF. The CDR3 DNA reads as TGTGCCAGCAGCCAGACGACCCTACACTATGGCTACACCTTC.

This clonotype was observed many times. V is TRBV3-1 and J is TRBJ1-2; D is unresolved. The V end lost 1 base, the J end lost 1 base, and 16 bases lay between the germline ends. The length of the CDR3 is 17 residues. CDR1 LGHDT and CDR2 YNNKEL come from the germline V gene (reference sequence). The CDR3 coding sequence is TGTGCCAGCAGCCAAGCATTTTCCGGTCGCCTTAACTATGGCTACACCTTC. Protein sequence: CASSQAFSGRLNYGYTF.

This clonotype came up many times. The genes are TRBV20-1 and TRBJ2-7; D gene unclear. Germline CDR1 is DFQATT and CDR2 is SNEGSKA (reference sequence). This CDR3 region has 14 residues. Trimming took off 5 bases at V and 7 bases at J, with 21 bases between the two ends. The CDR3 DNA sequence: TGCAGTGCTTTGTACCCCGGGCCGGCGCGGGAGCAGTACTTC. This gives the protein CSALYPGPAREQYF.

Many counts were recorded for this clonotype. J is TRBJ1-2 and V is TRBV30; D remains ambiguous. V dropped 1 base and J dropped 3 bases, with 3 bases sitting between them. The CDR3 covers 11 residues. Germline CDR1 reads GTSNPN; CDR2 reads SVGIG (reference sequence). CDR3 sequence reads: CAWSGYYGYTF. CDR3 nucleotide sequence: TGTGCCTGGAGTGGCTACTATGGCTACACCTTC. Complete variable domain (other parts from reference TRBV30 and TRBJ1-2): SQTIHQWPATLVQPVGSPLSLECTVEGTSNPNLYWYRQAAGRGLQLLFYSVGIGQISSEVPQNLSASRPQDRQFILSSKKLLLSDSGFYLCAWSGYYGYTFGSGTRLTVV.

The V gene is TRBV28, the J gene TRBJ1-2, with D possibly TRBD1 on 6 matching bases. The CDR3 length is 15 residues. The V gene lost 4 bases and the J gene lost 2 bases, with 14 bases spanning the gap. Germline V lookup: CDR1 MDHEN, CDR2 SYDVKM. CDR3 sequence reads: CASSSGAATNYGYTF. In nucleotides, the CDR3 is TGTGCCAGCAGTTCGGGGGCGGCCACGAACTATGGCTACACCTTC.